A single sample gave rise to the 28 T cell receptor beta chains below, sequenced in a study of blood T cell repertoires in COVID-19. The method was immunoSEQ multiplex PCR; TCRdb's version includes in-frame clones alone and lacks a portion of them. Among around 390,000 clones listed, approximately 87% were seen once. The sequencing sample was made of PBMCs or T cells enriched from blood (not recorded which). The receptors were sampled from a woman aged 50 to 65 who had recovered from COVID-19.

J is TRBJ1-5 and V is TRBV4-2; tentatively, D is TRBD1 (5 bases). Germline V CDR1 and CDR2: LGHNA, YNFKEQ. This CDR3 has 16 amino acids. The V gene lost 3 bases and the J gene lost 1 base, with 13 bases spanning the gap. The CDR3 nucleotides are TGTGCCAGCAGCCAGTCCAGGGTAAACAGCAATCAGCCCCAGCATTTT. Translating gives CASSQSRVNSNQPQHF.

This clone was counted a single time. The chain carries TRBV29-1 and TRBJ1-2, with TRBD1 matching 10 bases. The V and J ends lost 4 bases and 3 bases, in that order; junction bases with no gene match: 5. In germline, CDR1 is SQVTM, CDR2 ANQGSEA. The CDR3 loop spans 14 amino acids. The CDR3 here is CSVAVGTGDYGYTF. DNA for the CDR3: TGCAGCGTTGCGGTTGGGACAGGGGACTATGGCTACACCTTC.

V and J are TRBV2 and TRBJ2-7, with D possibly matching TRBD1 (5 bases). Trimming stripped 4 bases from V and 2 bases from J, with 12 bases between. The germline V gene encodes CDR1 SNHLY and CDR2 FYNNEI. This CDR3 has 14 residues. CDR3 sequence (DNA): TGTGCCAGCAGTGTCCATCGACAGACCTACGAGCAGTACTTC. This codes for CASSVHRQTYEQYF.

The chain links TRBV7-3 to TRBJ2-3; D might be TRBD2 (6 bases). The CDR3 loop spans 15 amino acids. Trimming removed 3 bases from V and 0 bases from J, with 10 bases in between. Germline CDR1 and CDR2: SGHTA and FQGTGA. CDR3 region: CASSFGGLSTDTQYF. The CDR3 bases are TGTGCCAGCAGCTTCGGAGGGCTCAGCACAGATACGCAGTATTTT.

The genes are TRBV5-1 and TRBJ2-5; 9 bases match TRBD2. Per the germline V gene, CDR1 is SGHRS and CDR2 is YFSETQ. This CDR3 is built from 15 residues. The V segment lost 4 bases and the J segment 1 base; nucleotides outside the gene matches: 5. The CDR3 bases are TGCGCCAGCAGCCACCCGACTAGCGGCCAAGAGACCCAGTACTTC. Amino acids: CASSHPTSGQETQYF.

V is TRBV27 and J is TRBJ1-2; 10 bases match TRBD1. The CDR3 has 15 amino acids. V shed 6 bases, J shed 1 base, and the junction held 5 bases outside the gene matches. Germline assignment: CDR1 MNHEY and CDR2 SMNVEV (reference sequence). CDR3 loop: CASRGQGQGNYGYTF. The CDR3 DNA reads TGTGCCAGCAGGGGACAGGGGCAGGGTAACTATGGCTACACCTTC.

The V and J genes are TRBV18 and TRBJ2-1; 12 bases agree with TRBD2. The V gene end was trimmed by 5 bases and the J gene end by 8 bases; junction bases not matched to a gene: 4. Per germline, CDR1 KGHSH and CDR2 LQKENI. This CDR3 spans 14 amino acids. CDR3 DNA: TGTGCCAGCTCATCTAGCGGGGGGGTCCATGAGCAGTTCTTC. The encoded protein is CASSSSGGVHEQFF.

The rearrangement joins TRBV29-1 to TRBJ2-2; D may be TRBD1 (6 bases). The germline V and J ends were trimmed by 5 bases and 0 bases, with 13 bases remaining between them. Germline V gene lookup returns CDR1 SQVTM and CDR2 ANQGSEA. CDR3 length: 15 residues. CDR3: CSVRPRQANTGELFF. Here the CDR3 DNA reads TGCAGCGTTCGTCCACGACAGGCGAACACCGGGGAGCTGTTTTTT.

CDR3: CASSGGTGQLLRATEAFF. The CDR3 DNA is TGTGCCAGCAGTGGGGGGACGGGACAGTTGTTAAGGGCCACTGAAGCTTTCTTT. The V gene is TRBV27, the J gene TRBJ1-1; 7 positions agree with TRBD1. The CDR3 sequence is 18 residues long. Per germline, CDR1 MNHEY and CDR2 SMNVEV (reference sequence). Losses at the gene ends were 5 bases for V and 4 bases for J; bases not matched to a gene: 19.

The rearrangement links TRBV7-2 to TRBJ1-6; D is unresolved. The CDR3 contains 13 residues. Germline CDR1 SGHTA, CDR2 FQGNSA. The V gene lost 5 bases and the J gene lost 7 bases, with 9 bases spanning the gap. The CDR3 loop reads CASSARRNSPLHF. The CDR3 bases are TGTGCCAGCAGCGCCCGCCGGAATTCACCCCTCCACTTT. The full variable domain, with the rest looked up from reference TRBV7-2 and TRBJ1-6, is GAGVSQSPSNKVTEKGKDVELRCDPISGHTALYWYRQSLGQGLEFLIYFQGNSAPDKSGLPSDRFSAERTGGSVSTLTIQRTQQEDSAVYLCASSARRNSPLHFGNGTRLTVT.

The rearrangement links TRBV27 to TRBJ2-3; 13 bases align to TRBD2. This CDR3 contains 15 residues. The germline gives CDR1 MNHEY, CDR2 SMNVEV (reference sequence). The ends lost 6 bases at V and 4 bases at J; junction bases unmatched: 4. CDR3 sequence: CASRLAGGPPDTQYF. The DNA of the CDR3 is TGTGCCAGCAGACTAGCGGGGGGGCCCCCAGATACGCAGTATTTT.

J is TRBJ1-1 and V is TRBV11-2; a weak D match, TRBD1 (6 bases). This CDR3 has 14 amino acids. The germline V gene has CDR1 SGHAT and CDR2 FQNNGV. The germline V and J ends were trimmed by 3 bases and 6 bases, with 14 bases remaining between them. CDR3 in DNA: TGTGCCAGCAGCTTGGATGGGGGGGGCGCTGAAGCTTTCTTT. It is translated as CASSLDGGGAEAFF. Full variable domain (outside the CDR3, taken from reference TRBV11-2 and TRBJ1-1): EAGVAQSPRYKIIEKRQSVAFWCNPISGHATLYWYQQILGQGPKLLIQFQNNGVVDDSQLPKDRFSAERLKGVDSTLKIQPAKLEDSAVYLCASSLDGGGAEAFFGQGTRLTVV.

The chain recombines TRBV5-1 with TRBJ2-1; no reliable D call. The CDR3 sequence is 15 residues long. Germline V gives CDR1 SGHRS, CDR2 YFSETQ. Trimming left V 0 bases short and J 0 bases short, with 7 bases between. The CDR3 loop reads CASSLVKSSYNEQFF. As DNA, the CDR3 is TGCGCCAGCAGCTTGGTTAAGAGCTCCTACAATGAGCAGTTCTTC.

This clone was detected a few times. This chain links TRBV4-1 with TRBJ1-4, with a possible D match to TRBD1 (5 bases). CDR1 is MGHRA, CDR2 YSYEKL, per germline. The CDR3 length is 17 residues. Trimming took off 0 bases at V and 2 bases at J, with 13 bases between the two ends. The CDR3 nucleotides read TGCGCCAGCAGCCAAGATAGAAGGGGCGAGACTAATGAAAAACTGTTTTTT. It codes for CASSQDRRGETNEKLFF.

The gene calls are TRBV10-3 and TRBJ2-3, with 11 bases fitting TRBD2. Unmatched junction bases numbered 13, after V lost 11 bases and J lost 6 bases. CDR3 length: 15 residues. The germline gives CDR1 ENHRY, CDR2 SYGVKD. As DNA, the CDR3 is TGTGCCCTCGCGCTAGCGGGGGGACCGGGGGATACGCAGTATTTT. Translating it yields CALALAGGPGDTQYF.

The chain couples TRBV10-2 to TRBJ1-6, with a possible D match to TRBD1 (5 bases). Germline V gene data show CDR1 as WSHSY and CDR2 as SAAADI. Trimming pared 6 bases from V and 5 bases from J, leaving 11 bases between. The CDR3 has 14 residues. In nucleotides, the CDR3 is TGCGCCAGCAGGCCTGACAGAAATAATTCACCCCTCCACTTT. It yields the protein CASRPDRNNSPLHF.

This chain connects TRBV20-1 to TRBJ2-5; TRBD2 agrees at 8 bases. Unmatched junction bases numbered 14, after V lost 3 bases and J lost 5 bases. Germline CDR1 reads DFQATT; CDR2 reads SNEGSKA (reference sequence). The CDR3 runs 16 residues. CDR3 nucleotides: TGCAGTGCTAGTCATACGCGGGGGGCGTTGGGTGAGACCCAGTACTTC. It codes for CSASHTRGALGETQYF.

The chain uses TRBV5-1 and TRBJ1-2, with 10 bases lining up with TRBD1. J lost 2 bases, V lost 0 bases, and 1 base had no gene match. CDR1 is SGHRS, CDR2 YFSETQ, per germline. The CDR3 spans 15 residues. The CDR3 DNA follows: TGCGCCAGCAGCTTGGGACAGGGGGCGAACTATGGCTACACCTTC. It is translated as CASSLGQGANYGYTF. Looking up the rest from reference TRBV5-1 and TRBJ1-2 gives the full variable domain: KAGVTQTPRYLIKTRGQQVTLSCSPISGHRSVSWYQQTPGQGLQFLFEYFSETQRNKGNFPGRFSGRQFSNSRSEMNVSTLELGDSALYLCASSLGQGANYGYTFGSGTRLTVV.

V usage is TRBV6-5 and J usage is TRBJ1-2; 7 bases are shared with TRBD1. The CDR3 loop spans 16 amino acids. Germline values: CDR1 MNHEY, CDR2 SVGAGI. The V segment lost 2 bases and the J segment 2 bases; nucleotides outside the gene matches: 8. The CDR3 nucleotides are TGTGCCAGCAGTTACGCCGGCAGGGACAGAAACTATGGCTACACCTTC. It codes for CASSYAGRDRNYGYTF.

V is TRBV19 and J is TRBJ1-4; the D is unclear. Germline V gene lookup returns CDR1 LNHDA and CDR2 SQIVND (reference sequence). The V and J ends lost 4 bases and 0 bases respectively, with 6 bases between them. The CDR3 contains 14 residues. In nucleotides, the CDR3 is TGTGCCAGTAGTAGAGGTGCAACTAATGAAAAACTGTTTTTT. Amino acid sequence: CASSRGATNEKLFF. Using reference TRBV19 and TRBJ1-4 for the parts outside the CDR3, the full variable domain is DGGITQSPKYLFRKEGQNVTLSCEQNLNHDAMYWYRQDPGQGLRLIYYSQIVNDFQKGDIAEGYSVSREKKESFPLTVTSAQKNPTAFYLCASSRGATNEKLFFGSGTQLSVL.

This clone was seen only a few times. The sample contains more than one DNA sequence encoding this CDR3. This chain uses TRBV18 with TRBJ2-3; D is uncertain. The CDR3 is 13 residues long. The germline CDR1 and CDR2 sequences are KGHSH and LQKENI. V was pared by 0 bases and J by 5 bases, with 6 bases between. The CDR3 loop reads CASSPPPGDTQYF. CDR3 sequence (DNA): TGTGCCAGCTCACCACCCCCGGGAGATACGCAGTATTTT.

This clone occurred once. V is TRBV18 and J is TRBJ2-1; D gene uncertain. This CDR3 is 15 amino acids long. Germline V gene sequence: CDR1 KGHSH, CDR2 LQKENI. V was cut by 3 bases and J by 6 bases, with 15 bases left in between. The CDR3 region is CASSPDLYRSNEQFF. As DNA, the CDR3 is TGTGCCAGCTCACCGGATCTTTATAGGAGCAATGAGCAGTTCTTC. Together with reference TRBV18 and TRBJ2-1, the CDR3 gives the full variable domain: NAGVMQNPRHLVRRRGQEARLRCSPMKGHSHVYWYRQLPEEGLKFMVYLQKENIIDESGMPKERFSAEFPKEGPSILRIQQVVRGDSAAYFCASSPDLYRSNEQFFGPGTRLTVL.

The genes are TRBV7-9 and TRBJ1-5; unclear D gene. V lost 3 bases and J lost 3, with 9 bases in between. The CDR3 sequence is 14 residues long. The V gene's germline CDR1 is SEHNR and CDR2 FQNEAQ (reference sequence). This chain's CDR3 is CASSFEGSNQPQHF. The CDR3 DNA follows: TGTGCCAGCAGCTTCGAGGGATCCAATCAGCCCCAGCATTTT.

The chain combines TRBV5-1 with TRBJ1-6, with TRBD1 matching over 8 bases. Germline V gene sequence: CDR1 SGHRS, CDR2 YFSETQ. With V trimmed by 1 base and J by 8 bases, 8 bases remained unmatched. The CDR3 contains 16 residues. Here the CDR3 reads CASSLTGGTGDSPLHF. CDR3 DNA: TGCGCCAGCAGCTTGACAGGGGGAACGGGGGATTCACCCCTCCACTTT. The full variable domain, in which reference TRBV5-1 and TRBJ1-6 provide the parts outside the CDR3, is KAGVTQTPRYLIKTRGQQVTLSCSPISGHRSVSWYQQTPGQGLQFLFEYFSETQRNKGNFPGRFSGRQFSNSRSEMNVSTLELGDSALYLCASSLTGGTGDSPLHFGNGTRLTVT.

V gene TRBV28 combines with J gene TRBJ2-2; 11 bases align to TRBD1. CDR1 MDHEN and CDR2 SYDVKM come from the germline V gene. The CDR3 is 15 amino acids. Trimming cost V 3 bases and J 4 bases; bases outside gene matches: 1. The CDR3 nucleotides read TGTGCCAGCAGTTTTGGGACAGGGGGCACCGGGGAGCTGTTTTTT. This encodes CASSFGTGGTGELFF.

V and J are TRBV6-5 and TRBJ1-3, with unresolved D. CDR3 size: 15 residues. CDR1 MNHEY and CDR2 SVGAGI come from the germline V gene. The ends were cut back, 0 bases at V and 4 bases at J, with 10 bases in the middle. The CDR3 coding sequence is TGTGCCAGCAGTTACTCGTTACCCAGGGGAAACACCATATATTTT. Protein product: CASSYSLPRGNTIYF.

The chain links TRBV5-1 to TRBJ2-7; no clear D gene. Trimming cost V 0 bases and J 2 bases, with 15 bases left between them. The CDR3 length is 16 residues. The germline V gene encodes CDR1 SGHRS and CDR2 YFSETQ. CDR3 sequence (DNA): TGCGCCAGCAGCTTGGAGTTCACGCCTACCCCCTACGAGCAGTACTTC. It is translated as CASSLEFTPTPYEQYF.

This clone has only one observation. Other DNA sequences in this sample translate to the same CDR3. CDR3 protein: CASSQAGGGNTIYF. CDR3 DNA: TGTGCCAGCAGCCAAGCAGGGGGTGGAAACACCATATATTTT. This sequence joins TRBV3-1 (or the pseudogene TRBV3-2) and TRBJ1-3, with 7 bases matching TRBD1. CDR3 length: 14 amino acids. The germline V gene has CDR1 LGHDT and CDR2 YNNKEL (reference sequence). J gave up 3 bases and V 1 base, and 0 bases lay outside the gene matches.